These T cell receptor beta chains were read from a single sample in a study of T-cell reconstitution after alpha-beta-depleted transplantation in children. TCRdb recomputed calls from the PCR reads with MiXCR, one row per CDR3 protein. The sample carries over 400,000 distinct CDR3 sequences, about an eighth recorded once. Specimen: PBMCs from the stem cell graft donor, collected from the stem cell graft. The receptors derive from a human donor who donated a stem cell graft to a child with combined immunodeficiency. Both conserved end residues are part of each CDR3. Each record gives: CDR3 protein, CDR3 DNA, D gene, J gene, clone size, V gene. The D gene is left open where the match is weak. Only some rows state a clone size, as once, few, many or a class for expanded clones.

CDR3aa: CASTRGLYLYEQYF
CDR3nt: TGTGCCAGCACCCGAGGACTTTATCTCTACGAGCAGTACTTC
d_gene: .
j_gene: TRBJ2-7
abundance: many
v_gene: TRBV3-1

CDR3aa: CACTDGNQPQHF
CDR3nt: TGTGCCTGCACAGACGGGAATCAGCCCCAGCATTTT
d_gene: .
j_gene: TRBJ1-5
abundance: few
v_gene: TRBV12-3/TRBV12-4

CDR3aa: CASSPQMSSYNEQFF
CDR3nt: TGTGCCAGTAGCCCTCAAATGAGCTCCTACAATGAGCAGTTCTTC
d_gene: .
j_gene: TRBJ2-1
abundance: few
v_gene: TRBV19

CDR3aa: CASSFVPGLALSAHNEQFF
CDR3nt: TGTGCCAGCAGCTTTGTTCCGGGACTAGCCCTTAGCGCCCACAATGAGCAGTTCTTC
d_gene: TRBD2
j_gene: TRBJ2-1
abundance: .
v_gene: TRBV7-8

CDR3aa: CSAPSNPGTANTEAFF
CDR3nt: TGCAGTGCCCCTTCCAATCCCGGGACGGCTAACACTGAAGCTTTCTTT
d_gene: .
j_gene: TRBJ1-1
abundance: few
v_gene: TRBV20-1

CDR3aa: CASSPTGAASDTQYF
CDR3nt: TGTGCCAGCAGCCCAACAGGGGCAGCATCAGATACGCAGTATTTT
d_gene: TRBD1
j_gene: TRBJ2-3
abundance: few
v_gene: TRBV12-3/TRBV12-4

CDR3aa: CASSYSDTSGFRDTQYF
CDR3nt: TGCGCCAGCAGCTACTCAGATACTAGCGGCTTCCGGGATACGCAGTATTTT
d_gene: TRBD2
j_gene: TRBJ2-3
abundance: few
v_gene: TRBV5-1

CDR3aa: CASSLVAGNTGELFF
CDR3nt: TGCGCCAGCAGCTTGGTAGCGGGGAACACCGGGGAGCTGTTTTTT
d_gene: TRBD2
j_gene: TRBJ2-2
abundance: many
v_gene: TRBV5-1

CDR3aa: CSVDFGAGDGYTF
CDR3nt: TGCAGCGTTGATTTTGGGGCAGGGGACGGCTACACCTTC
d_gene: .
j_gene: TRBJ1-2
abundance: few
v_gene: TRBV29-1

CDR3aa: CASSERSNTEAFF
CDR3nt: TGTGCCAGCAGTGAGAGGTCGAACACTGAAGCTTTCTTT
d_gene: .
j_gene: TRBJ1-1
abundance: .
v_gene: TRBV2

CDR3aa: CASSLGQSSTDTQYF
CDR3nt: TGTGCCAGCAGCCTCGGACAAAGTAGCACAGATACGCAGTATTTT
d_gene: .
j_gene: TRBJ2-3
abundance: many
v_gene: TRBV7-3

CDR3aa: CSGFDRMDTEAFF
CDR3nt: TGCAGCGGCTTCGACAGGATGGACACTGAAGCTTTCTTT
d_gene: .
j_gene: TRBJ1-1
abundance: few
v_gene: TRBV29-1

CDR3aa: CSASYAGEADTQYF
CDR3nt: TGCAGTGCTAGTTACGCGGGGGAGGCAGATACGCAGTATTTT
d_gene: TRBD2
j_gene: TRBJ2-3
abundance: few
v_gene: TRBV20-1

CDR3aa: CASSLDGLSGNTIYF
CDR3nt: TGCGCCAGCAGCTTGGATGGGTTGTCCGGAAACACCATATATTTT
d_gene: .
j_gene: TRBJ1-3
abundance: .
v_gene: TRBV5-1